This note documents a single T cell receptor (beta chain) sequence. What it binds is not known. The source of the sample is a study of T cells in pancreatic ductal adenocarcinoma. Study-level findings and limits: The resected pancreatic cancer cohort was biased toward the minority with early-stage disease. Tumor-versus-blood clonality comparisons may be biased toward lower tumor diversity. No significant tumor-blood clonality difference; means were about 0.1 and 0.07.

Method: immunoSEQ multiplex PCR; TCRdb's copy keeps in-frame clones and lacks some. The profile covers roughly 100,000 clones, with 90% to 95% appearing a single time and less than 4% taken by the ten largest. The CDR3 covers 16 residues. With 6 bases clipped from V and 1 base from J, the junction kept 9 bases outside the gene matches. Germline CDR1 is MDHEN and CDR2 is SYDVKM. Surgery without prior neoadjuvant therapy was the treatment of the selected pancreatic ductal adenocarcinoma patients. The source material was PBMCs. The receptor's source is a human donor with pancreatic ductal adenocarcinoma. The chain is built from TRBV28 and TRBJ2-1; 7 bases agree with TRBD2. This CDR3 is CASSKDPGGSYNEQFF. DNA for the CDR3: TGTGCCAGCAGCAAGGACCCGGGAGGATCCTACAATGAGCAGTTCTTC.